This TCR beta chain was obtained from a study of CD8 T cells in Susac syndrome. Study observations and caveats: It was acknowledged in the study that the number of individuals who were included in its TCR sequencing and HLA analysis was relatively small.

Worth noting for this clonotype: What it binds is unknown.

With random hexamers, reverse transcription was performed on about 0.45 to 1 ug of RNA. Via MiXCR, TCRdb re-called the immunoSEQ multiplex PCR reads, giving one row per CDR3 protein. The sample lists some 200,000 distinct CDR3 sequences, 80% to 95% seen once, with roughly 0.15% in the top ten. Sequencing was done on a sample of CD8+ T cells from PBMCs. This sequence originates from a human donor with multiple sclerosis.

The CDR3 DNA is TGTGCCAGCAGTGAAGCAGTAGAGGTAGTAGGGATCTCCTACAATGAGCAGTTCTTC. Residues: CASSEAVEVVGISYNEQFF. This chain uses TRBV25-1 with TRBJ2-1, with D unresolved. Trimming took off 2 bases at V and 0 bases at J, with 20 bases between the two ends. Germline CDR1 and CDR2: MGHDK and SYGVNS. The CDR3 consists of 19 residues.